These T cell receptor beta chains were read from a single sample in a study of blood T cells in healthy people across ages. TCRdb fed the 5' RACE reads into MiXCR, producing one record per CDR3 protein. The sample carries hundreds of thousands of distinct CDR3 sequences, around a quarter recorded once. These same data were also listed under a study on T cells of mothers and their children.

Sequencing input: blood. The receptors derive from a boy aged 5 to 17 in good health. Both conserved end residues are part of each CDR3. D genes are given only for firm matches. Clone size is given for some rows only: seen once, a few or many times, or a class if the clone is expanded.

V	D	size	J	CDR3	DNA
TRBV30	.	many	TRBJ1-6	CAWARGHGDSPLHF	TGTGCCTGGGCGAGGGGCCACGGGGATTCACCCCTCCACTTT
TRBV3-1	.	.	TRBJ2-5	CASSQESRVQETQYF	TGTGCCAGCAGCCAAGAGTCTAGAGTCCAAGAGACCCAGTACTTC
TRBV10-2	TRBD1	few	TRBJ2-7	CASSDNRGIHEQYF	TGCGCCAGCAGTGATAACAGGGGAATACACGAGCAGTACTTC
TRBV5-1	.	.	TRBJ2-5	CASSGTGTPGETQYF	TGCGCCAGCAGCGGAACCGGGACACCCGGGGAGACCCAGTACTTC
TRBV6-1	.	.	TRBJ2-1	CASINTGTKRGQFF	TGTGCCAGCATCAATACTGGGACCAAGAGGGGGCAGTTCTTC
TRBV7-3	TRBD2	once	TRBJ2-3	CASSPGTGLAAYF	TGTGCCAGCAGCCCCGGTACGGGACTAGCAGCGTATTTT
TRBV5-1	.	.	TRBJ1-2	CASSKTGTLYGYTF	TGCGCCAGCAGCAAGACCGGGACCCTCTATGGCTACACCTTC
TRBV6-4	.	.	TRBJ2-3	CASSDSGGESTDTQYF	TGTGCCAGCAGTGACTCGGGCGGGGAAAGCACAGATACGCAGTATTTT
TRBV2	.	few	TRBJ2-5	CASTPTRLRETQYF	TGTGCCAGCACCCCGACTAGACTTAGAGAGACCCAGTACTTC
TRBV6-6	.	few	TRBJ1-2	CASSPGGGGYTF	TGTGCCAGCAGCCCCGGGGGGGGTGGCTACACCTTC
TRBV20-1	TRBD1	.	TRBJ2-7	CSAGQGRAYEQYF	TGCAGTGCGGGACAGGGGCGAGCCTACGAGCAGTACTTC
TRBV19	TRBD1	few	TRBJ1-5	CATSDRGSNQPQHF	TGTGCCACCTCGGACAGGGGGAGCAATCAGCCCCAGCATTTT
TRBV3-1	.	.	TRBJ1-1	CASSPGGGWWTEAFF	TGTGCCAGCAGCCCTGGGGGCGGGTGGTGGACTGAAGCTTTCTTT
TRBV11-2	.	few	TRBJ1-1	CASSLQGYENTEAFF	TGTGCCAGCAGCTTACAGGGGTACGAGAACACTGAAGCTTTCTTT
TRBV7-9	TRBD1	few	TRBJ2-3	CAGSPRQGRDTQYF	TGTGCCGGCAGCCCCCGACAGGGGCGTGATACGCAGTATTTT
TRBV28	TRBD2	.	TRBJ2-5	CASSEDLAGIQETQYF	TGTGCCAGCAGCGAGGACCTAGCGGGGATTCAAGAGACCCAGTACTTC
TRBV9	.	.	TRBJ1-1	CASSPTRVAEAFF	TGTGCCAGCAGCCCCACCAGGGTGGCTGAAGCTTTCTTT
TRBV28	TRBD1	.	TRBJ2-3	CASSDGRDRGFSDTQYF	TGTGCCAGCAGTGATGGCCGGGACAGGGGTTTTTCAGATACGCAGTATTTT
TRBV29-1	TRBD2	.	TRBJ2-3	CSVDYRLAGLSTDTQYF	TGCAGCGTTGATTATAGACTAGCGGGGCTCAGCACAGATACGCAGTATTTT
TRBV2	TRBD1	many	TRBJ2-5	CASNPGQGAWETQYF	TGTGCCAGCAACCCGGGACAGGGGGCCTGGGAGACCCAGTACTTC
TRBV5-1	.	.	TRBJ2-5	CASSFGEQQYF	TGCGCCAGCAGCTTCGGGGAGCAGCAGTACTTC
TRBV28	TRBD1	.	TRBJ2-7	CASSYRDRLNEQYF	TGTGCCAGCAGTTACCGGGACAGGCTGAACGAGCAGTACTTC
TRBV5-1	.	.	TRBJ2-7	CASSLDAGTSYEQYF	TGCGCCAGCAGCTTGGATGCGGGGACCTCCTACGAGCAGTACTTC
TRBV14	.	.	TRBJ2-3	CASSQKATQYF	TGTGCCAGCAGCCAAAAGGCAACGCAGTATTTT
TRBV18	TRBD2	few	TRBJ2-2	CASSQLAGNTGELFF	TGTGCCAGCTCGCAACTAGCGGGAAACACCGGGGAGCTGTTTTTT
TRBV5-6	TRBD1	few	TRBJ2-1	CASSTRDRGTNEQFF	TGTGCCAGCAGCACACGGGACAGGGGGACAAATGAGCAGTTCTTC
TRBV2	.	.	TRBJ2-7	CASRWTETFYEQYF	TGTGCCAGCAGATGGACGGAAACCTTCTACGAGCAGTACTTC
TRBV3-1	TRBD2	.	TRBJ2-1	CASSPHLAGGPGEQFF	TGTGCCAGCAGCCCCCACTTAGCGGGGGGGCCCGGTGAGCAGTTCTTC
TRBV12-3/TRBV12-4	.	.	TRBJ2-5	CASSTPPLTQYF	TGTGCCAGCAGTACCCCGCCCCTTACCCAGTACTTC
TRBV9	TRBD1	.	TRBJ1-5	CASSTTGASNQPQHF	TGTGCCAGCAGCACGACAGGGGCGAGCAATCAGCCCCAGCATTTT
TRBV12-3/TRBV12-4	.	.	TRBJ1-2	CASSPLSVGGYTF	TGTGCCAGCAGTCCCCTCTCGGTCGGGGGCTACACCTTC
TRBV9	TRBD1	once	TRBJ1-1	CASSPSRGTGGKTKAFF	TGTGCCAGCAGCCCCTCCAGGGGGACAGGGGGGAAAACTAAAGCTTTCTTT
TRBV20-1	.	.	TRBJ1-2	CSARESGTNNYGYTF	TGCAGTGCTAGAGAGTCCGGGACAAACAACTATGGCTACACCTTC
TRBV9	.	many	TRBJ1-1	CASSALRDRLYETPGAFF	TGTGCCAGCAGCGCCCTCCGGGATCGACTATACGAGACTCCCGGAGCTTTCTTT
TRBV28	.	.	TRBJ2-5	CASSLEAAGSETQYF	TGTGCCAGCAGTTTAGAGGCAGCAGGGTCAGAGACCCAGTACTTC
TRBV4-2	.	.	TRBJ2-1	CASSQGQGGSNEQFF	TGTGCCAGCAGCCAAGGACAGGGCGGGAGCAATGAGCAGTTCTTC
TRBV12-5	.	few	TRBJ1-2	CASGFSWNYGYTF	TGTGCTAGTGGTTTTTCTTGGAACTATGGCTACACCTTC
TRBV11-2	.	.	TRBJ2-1	CASSSSGADEFF	TGTGCCAGCAGCTCCAGTGGGGCAGATGAGTTCTTC
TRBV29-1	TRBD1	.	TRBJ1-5	CSIQGADSNQPQHF	TGCAGCATTCAGGGGGCTGATAGCAATCAGCCCCAGCATTTT
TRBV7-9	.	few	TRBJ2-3	CASSHSPPSQYF	TGTGCCAGCAGCCATTCCCCGCCCTCGCAGTATTTT
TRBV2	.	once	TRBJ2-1	CATSVDYNEQFF	TGTGCCACCTCTGTGGATTACAATGAGCAGTTCTTC
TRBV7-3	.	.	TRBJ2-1	CASSLNGIGASGEQFF	TGTGCCAGCAGCTTAAACGGAATAGGGGCATCGGGTGAGCAGTTCTTC
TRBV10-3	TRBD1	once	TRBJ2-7	CAISGGQGDSHEQYF	TGTGCCATCAGTGGGGGACAGGGGGATTCCCACGAGCAGTACTTC
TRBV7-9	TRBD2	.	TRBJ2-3	CASSSWGGLAGRTDTQYF	TGTGCCAGCAGCTCCTGGGGGGGACTAGCGGGCCGCACAGATACGCAGTATTTT
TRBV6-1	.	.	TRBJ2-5	CASRLWPPGRKQETQYF	TGTGCCAGCAGACTATGGCCCCCGGGACGCAAACAAGAGACCCAGTACTTC
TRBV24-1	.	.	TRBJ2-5	CATRGAGFQETQYF	TGTGCCACCAGGGGGGCGGGATTTCAAGAGACCCAGTACTTC
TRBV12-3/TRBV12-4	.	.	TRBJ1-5	CASNLGGSGQPQHF	TGTGCCAGCAATCTGGGAGGATCAGGGCAGCCCCAGCATTTT
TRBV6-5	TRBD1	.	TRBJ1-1	CAGHGTGYGATEAFF	TGTGCCGGACACGGGACAGGGTACGGTGCCACTGAAGCTTTCTTT
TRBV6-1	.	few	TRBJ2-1	CASSASASYNEQFF	TGTGCCAGCAGTGCGTCGGCATCCTACAATGAGCAGTTCTTC
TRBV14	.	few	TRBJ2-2	CASSHVYTGELFF	TGTGCCAGCAGCCATGTTTACACCGGGGAGCTGTTTTTT
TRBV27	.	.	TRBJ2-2	CASSWGGAPGELFF	TGTGCCAGCAGCTGGGGGGGGGCCCCCGGGGAGCTGTTTTTT